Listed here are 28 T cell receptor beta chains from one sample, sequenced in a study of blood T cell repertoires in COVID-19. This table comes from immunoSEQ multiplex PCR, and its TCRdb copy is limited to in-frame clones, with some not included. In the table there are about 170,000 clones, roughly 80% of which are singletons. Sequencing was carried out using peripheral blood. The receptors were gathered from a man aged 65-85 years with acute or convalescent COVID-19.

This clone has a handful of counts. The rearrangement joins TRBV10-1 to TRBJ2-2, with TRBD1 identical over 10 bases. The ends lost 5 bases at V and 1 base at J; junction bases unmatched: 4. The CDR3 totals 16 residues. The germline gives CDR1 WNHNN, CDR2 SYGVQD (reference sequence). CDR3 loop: CASSWRTGGNTGELFF. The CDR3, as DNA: TGCGCCAGCAGTTGGAGGACAGGGGGGAACACCGGGGAGCTGTTTTTT.

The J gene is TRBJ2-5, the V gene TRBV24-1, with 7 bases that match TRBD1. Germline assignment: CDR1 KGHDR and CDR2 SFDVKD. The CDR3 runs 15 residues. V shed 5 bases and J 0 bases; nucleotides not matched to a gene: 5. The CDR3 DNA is TGTGCCACCAGTGTACGGGGACAGTACCAAGAGACCCAGTACTTC. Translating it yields CATSVRGQYQETQYF.

Here the CDR3 reads CASSIAGAEAFF. In nucleotides, the CDR3 is TGTGCCAGTAGTATCGCCGGGGCTGAAGCTTTCTTT. The rearrangement joins TRBV19 to TRBJ1-1; D gene uncertain. Per the germline V gene, CDR1 is LNHDA and CDR2 is SQIVND (reference sequence). The V end lost 3 bases, the J end lost 6 bases, and 8 bases lay between the germline ends. The CDR3 contains 12 residues.

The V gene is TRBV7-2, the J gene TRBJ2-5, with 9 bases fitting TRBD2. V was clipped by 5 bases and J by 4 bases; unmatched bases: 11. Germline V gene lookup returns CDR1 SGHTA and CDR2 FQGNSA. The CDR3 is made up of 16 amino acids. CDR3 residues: CASSLWAAGGGETQYF. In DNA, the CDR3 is TGTGCCAGCAGCCTTTGGGCCGCGGGGGGGGGAGAGACCCAGTACTTC.

DNA of the CDR3: TGCGCCAGCAGCTTAACCGGGACAGAGCTAGGGGGCGGCTACACCTTC. Protein sequence: CASSLTGTELGGGYTF. The J gene is TRBJ1-2, the V gene TRBV5-1; the match to TRBD1 covers 7 bases. The CDR3 runs to 16 residues. Per the germline V gene, CDR1 is SGHRS and CDR2 is YFSETQ. J gave up 8 bases and V 2 bases, and 15 bases lay outside the gene matches.

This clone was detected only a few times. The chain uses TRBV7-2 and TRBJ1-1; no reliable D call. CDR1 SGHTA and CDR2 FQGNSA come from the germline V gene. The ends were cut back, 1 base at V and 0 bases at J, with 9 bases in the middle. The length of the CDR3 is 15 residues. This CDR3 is CASSLVETVNTEAFF. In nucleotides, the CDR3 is TGTGCCAGCAGCTTAGTTGAAACAGTGAACACTGAAGCTTTCTTT.

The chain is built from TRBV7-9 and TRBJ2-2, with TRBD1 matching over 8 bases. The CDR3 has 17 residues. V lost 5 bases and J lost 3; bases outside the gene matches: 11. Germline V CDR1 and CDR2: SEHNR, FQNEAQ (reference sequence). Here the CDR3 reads CASSLPTGVGHTGELFF. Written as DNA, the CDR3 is TGTGCCAGCAGCCTACCGACAGGGGTGGGACACACCGGGGAGCTGTTTTTT.

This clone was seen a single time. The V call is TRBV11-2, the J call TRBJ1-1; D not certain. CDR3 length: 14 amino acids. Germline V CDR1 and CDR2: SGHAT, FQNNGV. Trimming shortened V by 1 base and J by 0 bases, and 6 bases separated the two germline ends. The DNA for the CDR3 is TGTGCCAGCAGCTTAGCGGACTTGAACACTGAAGCTTTCTTT. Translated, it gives CASSLADLNTEAFF.

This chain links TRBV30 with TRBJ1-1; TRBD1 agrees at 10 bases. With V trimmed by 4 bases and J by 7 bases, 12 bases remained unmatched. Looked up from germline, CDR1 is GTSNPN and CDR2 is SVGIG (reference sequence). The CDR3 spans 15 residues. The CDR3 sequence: CAWTETGGAKGEAFF. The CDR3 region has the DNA TGTGCCTGGACCGAGACAGGGGGCGCGAAGGGTGAAGCTTTCTTT.

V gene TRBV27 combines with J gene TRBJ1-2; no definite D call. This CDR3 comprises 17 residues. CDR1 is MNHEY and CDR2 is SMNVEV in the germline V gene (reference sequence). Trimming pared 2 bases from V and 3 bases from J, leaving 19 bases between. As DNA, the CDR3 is TGTGCCAGCAGTTTACGCGGGCCAGGAGGCCGCTACTATGGCTACACCTTC. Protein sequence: CASSLRGPGGRYYGYTF.

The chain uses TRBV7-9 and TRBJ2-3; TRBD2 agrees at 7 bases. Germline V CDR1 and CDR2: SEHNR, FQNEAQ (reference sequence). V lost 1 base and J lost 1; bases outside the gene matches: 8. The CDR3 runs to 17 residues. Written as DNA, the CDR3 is TGTGCCAGCAGCTTAGGTAGGCCTAGCGGAGGCACAGATACGCAGTATTTT. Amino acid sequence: CASSLGRPSGGTDTQYF.

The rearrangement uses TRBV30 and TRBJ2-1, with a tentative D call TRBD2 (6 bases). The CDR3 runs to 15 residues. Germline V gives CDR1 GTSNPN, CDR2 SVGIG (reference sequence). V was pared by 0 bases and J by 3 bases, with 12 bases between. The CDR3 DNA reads TGTGCCTGGAGTGTTGATACTAGCTTCTACAATGAGCAGTTCTTC. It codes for CAWSVDTSFYNEQFF.

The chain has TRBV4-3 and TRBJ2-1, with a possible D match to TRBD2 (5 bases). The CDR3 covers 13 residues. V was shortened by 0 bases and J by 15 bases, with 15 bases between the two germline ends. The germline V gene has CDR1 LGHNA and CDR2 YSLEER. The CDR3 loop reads CASSQEMGDRGFF. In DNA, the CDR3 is TGCGCCAGCAGCCAAGAAATGGGTGATCGGGGGTTCTTC.

DNA of the CDR3: TGTGCCAGCAGTTTCGGTCGAAATACGCAGTATTTT. Its translation is CASSFGRNTQYF. The chain combines TRBV12-3 or TRBV12-4 with TRBJ2-3; D call uncertain. Deletions cut 3 bases from V and 7 bases from J, with 8 bases between. This CDR3 comprises 12 residues.

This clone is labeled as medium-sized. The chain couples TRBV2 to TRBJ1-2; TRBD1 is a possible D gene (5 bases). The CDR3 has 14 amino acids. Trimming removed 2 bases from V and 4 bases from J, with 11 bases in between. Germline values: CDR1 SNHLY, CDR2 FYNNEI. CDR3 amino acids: CASSELAGPYGYTF. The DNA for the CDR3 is TGTGCCAGCAGTGAACTGGCAGGGCCCTATGGCTACACCTTC. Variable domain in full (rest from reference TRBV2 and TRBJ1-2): EPEVTQTPSHQVTQMGQEVILRCVPISNHLYFYWYRQILGQKVEFLVSFYNNEISEKSEIFDDQFSVERPDGSNFTLKIRSTKLEDSAMYFCASSELAGPYGYTFGSGTRLTVV.

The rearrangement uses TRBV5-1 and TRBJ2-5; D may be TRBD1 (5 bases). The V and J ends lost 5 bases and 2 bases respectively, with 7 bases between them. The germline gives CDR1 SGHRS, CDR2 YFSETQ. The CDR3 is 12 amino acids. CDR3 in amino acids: CASRKGQETQYF. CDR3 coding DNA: TGCGCCAGCAGGAAGGGGCAAGAGACCCAGTACTTC.

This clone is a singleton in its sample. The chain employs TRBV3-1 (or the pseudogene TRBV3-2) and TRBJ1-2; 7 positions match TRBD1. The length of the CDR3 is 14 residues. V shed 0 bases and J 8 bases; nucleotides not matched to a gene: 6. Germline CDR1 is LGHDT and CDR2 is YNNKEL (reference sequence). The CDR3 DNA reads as TGTGCCAGCAGCCAAGAGCGACAGGGTGGCGGCTACACCTTC. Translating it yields CASSQERQGGGYTF.

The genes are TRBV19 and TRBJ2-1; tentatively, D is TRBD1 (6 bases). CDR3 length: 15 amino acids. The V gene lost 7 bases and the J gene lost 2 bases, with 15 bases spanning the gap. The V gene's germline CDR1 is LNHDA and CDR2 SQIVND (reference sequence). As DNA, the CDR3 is TGTGCCAGTACCTTTGGGGGCCGTCCCTACAATGAGCAGTTCTTC. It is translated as CASTFGGRPYNEQFF.

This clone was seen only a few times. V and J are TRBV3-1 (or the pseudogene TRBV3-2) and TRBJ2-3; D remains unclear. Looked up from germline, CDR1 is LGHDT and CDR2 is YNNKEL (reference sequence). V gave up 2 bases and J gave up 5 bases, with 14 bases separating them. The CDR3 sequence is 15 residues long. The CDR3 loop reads CASSQQYRSGDTQYF. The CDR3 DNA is TGTGCCAGCAGCCAACAGTACAGATCCGGAGATACGCAGTATTTT.

CDR3 DNA sequence: TGTGCCAGCAGCCCGCAAGAGTCCTATGGCTACACCTTC. It codes for CASSPQESYGYTF. V usage is TRBV5-6 and J usage is TRBJ1-2; D remains ambiguous. Germline assignment: CDR1 SGHDT and CDR2 YYEEEE. This CDR3 has 13 residues. V was cut by 4 bases and J by 4 bases, with 11 bases left in between.

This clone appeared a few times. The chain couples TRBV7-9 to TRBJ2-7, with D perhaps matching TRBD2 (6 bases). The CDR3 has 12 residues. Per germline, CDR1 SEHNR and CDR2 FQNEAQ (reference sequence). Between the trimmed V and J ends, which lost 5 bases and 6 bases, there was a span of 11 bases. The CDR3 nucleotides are TGTGCCAGCAGCCACGGGACTGGCGAGCAGTACTTC. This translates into CASSHGTGEQYF.

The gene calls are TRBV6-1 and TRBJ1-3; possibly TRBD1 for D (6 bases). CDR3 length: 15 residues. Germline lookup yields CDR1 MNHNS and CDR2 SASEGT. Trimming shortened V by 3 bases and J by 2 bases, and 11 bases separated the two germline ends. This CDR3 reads CASSDLQGAGNTIYF. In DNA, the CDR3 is TGTGCCAGCAGTGATCTACAGGGAGCTGGAAACACCATATATTTT.

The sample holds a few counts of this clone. CDR3 in DNA: TGTGCCAGCAGCTTAGGGGGCGGTAGCTCCTACGAGCAGTACTTC. Its translation: CASSLGGGSSYEQYF. The rearrangement links TRBV7-9 to TRBJ2-7, with D tentatively TRBD1 (5 bases). V was clipped by 1 base and J by 0 bases, with 10 bases between them. This CDR3 has 15 amino acids. CDR1 is SEHNR and CDR2 is FQNEAQ in the germline V gene (reference sequence).

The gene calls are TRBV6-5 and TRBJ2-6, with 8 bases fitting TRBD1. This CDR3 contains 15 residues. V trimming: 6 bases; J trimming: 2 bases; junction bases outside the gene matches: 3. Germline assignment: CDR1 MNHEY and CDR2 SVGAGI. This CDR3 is CASRGQDAGANVLTF. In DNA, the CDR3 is TGTGCCAGCAGGGGACAGGACGCTGGGGCCAACGTCCTGACTTTC.

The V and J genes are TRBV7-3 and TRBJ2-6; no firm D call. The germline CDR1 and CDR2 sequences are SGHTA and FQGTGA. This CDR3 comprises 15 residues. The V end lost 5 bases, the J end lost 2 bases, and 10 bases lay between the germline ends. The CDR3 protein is CASSLIGTGANVLTF. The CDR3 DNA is TGTGCCAGCAGCCTTATCGGTACTGGGGCCAACGTCCTGACTTTC.

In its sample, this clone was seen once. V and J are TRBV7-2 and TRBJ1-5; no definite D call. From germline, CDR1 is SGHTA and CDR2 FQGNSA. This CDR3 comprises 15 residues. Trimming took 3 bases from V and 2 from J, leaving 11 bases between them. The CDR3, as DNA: TGTGCCAGCAGCTTGGCCGTACTAGGCAATCAGCCCCAGCATTTT. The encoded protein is CASSLAVLGNQPQHF. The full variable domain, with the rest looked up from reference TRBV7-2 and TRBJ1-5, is GAGVSQSPSNKVTEKGKDVELRCDPISGHTALYWYRQSLGQGLEFLIYFQGNSAPDKSGLPSDRFSAERTGGSVSTLTIQRTQQEDSAVYLCASSLAVLGNQPQHFGDGTRLSIL.

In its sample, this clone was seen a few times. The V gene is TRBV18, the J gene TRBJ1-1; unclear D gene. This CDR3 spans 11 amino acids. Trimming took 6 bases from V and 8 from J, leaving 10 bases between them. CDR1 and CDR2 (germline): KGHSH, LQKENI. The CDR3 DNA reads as TGTGCCAGCTCCCCAAAGCAAGAAGCTTTCTTT. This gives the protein CASSPKQEAFF.

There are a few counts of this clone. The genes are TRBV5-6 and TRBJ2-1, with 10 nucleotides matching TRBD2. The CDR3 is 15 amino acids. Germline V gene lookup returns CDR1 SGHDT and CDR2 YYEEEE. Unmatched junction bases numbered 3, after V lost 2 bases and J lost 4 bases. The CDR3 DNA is TGTGCCAGCAGCTTCGGACTAGCGGAGTACAATGAGCAGTTCTTC. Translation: CASSFGLAEYNEQFF.